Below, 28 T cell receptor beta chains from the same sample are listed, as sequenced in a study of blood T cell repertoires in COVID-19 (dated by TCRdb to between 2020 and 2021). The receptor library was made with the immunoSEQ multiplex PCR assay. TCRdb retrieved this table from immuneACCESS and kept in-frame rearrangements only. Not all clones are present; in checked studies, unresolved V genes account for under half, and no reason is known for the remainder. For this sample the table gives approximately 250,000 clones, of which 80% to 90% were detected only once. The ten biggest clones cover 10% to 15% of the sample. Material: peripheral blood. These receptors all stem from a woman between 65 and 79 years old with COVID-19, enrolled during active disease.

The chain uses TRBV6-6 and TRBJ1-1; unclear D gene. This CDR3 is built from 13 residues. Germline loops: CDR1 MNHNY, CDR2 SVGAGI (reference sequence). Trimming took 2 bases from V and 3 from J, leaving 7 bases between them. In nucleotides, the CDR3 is TGTGCCAGCAGTTACATGGGCTACACTGAAGCTTTCTTT. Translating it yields CASSYMGYTEAFF.

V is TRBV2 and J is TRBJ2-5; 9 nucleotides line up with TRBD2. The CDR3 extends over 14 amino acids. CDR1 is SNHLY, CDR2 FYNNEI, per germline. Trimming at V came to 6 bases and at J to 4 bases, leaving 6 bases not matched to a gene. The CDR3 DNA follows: TGTGCCAGCAGGGGACTAGCCGGGAGAGAGACCCAGTACTTC. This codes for CASRGLAGRETQYF.

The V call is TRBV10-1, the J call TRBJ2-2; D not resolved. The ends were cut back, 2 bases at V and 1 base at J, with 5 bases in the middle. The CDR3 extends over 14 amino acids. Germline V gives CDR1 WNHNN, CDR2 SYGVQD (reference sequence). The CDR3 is CASSETVNTGELFF. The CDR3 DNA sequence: TGCGCCAGCAGTGAGACAGTGAACACCGGGGAGCTGTTTTTT.

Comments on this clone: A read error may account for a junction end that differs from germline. The CDR3 here is CASGLGHTEAFF. In nucleotides, the CDR3 is TGTGCTAGTGGATTGGGGCACACTGAAGCTTTCTTT. V usage is TRBV12-5 and J usage is TRBJ1-1; D is possibly TRBD1 (5 bases). Germline V gene lookup returns CDR1 LGHNT and CDR2 FRNRAP. The CDR3 is 12 amino acids.

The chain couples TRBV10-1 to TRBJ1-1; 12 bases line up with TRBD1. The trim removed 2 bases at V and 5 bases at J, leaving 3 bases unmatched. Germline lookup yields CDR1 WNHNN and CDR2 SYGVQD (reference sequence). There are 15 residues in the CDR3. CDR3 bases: TGCGCCAGCAGTGAGGGGACAGGGGGCAAAACTGAAGCTTTCTTT. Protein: CASSEGTGGKTEAFF.

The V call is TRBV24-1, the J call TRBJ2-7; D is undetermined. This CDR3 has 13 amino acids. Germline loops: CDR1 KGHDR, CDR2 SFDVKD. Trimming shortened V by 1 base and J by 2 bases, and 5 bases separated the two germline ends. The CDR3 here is CATSDFRTYEQYF. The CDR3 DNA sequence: TGTGCCACCAGTGATTTCCGTACCTACGAGCAGTACTTC.

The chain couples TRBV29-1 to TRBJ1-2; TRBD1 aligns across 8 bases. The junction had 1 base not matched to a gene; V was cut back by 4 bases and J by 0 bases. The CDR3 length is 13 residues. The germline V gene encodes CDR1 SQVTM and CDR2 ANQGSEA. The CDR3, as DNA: TGCAGCGTTGCAGGGGGCGCTAACTATGGCTACACCTTC. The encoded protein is CSVAGGANYGYTF.

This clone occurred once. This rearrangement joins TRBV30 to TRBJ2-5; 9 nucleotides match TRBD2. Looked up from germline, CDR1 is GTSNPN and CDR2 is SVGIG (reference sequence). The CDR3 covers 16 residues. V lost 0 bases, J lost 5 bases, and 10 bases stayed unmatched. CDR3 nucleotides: TGTGCCTGGAGTGTAATTGCGGGGGGGCCAAAGGAGACCCAGTACTTC. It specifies CAWSVIAGGPKETQYF.

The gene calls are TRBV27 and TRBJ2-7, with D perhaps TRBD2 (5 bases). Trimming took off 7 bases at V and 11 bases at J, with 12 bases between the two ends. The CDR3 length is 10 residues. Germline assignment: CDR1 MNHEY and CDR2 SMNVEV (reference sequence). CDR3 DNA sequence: TGTGCCAGCAATTGGGTCGGGGAGTACTTC. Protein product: CASNWVGEYF.

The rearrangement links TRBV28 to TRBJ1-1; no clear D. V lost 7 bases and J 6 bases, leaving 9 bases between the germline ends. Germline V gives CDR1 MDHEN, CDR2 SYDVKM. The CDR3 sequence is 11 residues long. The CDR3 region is CASNERAEAFF. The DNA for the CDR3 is TGTGCCAGCAATGAGAGGGCTGAAGCTTTCTTT.

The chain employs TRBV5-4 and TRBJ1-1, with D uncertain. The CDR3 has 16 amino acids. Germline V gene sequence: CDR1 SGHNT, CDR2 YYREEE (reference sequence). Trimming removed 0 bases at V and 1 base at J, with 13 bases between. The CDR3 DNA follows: TGTGCCAGCAGCTTGGGACTATCGGGTGGGAACACTGAAGCTTTCTTT. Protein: CASSLGLSGGNTEAFF.

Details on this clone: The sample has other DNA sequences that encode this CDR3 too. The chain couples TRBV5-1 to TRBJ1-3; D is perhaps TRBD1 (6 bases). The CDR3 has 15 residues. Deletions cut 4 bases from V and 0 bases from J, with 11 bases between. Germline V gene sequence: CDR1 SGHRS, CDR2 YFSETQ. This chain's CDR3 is CASSIGQSSGNTIYF. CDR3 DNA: TGCGCCAGCAGCATAGGACAGAGCTCTGGAAACACCATATATTTT.

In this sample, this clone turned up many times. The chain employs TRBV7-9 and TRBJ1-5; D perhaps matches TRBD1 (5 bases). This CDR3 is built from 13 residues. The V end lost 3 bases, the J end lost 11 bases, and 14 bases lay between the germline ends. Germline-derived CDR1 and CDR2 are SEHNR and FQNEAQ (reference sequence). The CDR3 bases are TGTGCCAGCAGCTTGGGGCCCCTTAGGACCCAGCATTTT. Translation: CASSLGPLRTQHF.

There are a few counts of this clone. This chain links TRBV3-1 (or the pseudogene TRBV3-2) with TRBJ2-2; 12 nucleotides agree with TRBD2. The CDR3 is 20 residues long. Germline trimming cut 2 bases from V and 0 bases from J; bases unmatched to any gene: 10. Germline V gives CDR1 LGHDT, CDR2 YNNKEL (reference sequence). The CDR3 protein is CASSQNPGLAGITNTGELFF. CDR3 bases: TGTGCCAGCAGCCAAAATCCGGGACTAGCGGGCATTACGAACACCGGGGAGCTGTTTTTT.

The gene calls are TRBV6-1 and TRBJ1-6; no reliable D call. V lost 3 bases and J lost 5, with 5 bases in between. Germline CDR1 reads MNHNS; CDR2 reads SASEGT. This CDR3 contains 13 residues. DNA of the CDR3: TGTGCCAGCAGTGAGCAGGATAATTCACCCCTCCACTTT. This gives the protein CASSEQDNSPLHF.

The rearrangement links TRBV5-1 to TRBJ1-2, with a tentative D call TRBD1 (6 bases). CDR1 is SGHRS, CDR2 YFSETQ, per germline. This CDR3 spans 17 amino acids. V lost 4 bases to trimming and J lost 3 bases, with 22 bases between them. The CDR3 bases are TGCGCCAGCAGCATATTACAGGGACCGAGGGGTGACTATGGCTACACCTTC. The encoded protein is CASSILQGPRGDYGYTF.

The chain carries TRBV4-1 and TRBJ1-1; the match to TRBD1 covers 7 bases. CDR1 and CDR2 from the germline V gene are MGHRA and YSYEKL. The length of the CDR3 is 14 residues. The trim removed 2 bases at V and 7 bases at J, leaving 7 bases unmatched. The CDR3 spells CASSQPTGLGEAFF. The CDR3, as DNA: TGCGCCAGCAGCCAACCGACAGGGTTAGGTGAAGCTTTCTTT.

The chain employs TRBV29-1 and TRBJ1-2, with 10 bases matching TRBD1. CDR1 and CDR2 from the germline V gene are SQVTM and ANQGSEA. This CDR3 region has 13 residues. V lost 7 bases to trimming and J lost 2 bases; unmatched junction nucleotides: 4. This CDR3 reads CSAWTGGNYGYTF. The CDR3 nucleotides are TGCAGCGCATGGACAGGGGGGAACTATGGCTACACCTTC.

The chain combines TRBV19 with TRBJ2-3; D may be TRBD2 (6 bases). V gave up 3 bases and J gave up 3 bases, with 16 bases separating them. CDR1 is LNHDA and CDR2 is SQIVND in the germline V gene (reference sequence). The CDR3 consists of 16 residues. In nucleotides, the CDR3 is TGTGCCAGTAGTATGGGGACTTGGGGCGCGACAGATACGCAGTATTTT. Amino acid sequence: CASSMGTWGATDTQYF.

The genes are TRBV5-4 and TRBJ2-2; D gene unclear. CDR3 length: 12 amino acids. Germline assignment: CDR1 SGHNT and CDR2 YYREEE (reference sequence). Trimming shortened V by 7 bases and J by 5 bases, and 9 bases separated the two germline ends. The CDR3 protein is CASHYLTGELFF. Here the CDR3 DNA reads TGTGCCAGCCACTATTTGACCGGGGAGCTGTTTTTT.

CDR3 bases: TGTGCCAGCAGCTTCGATAGGGGGCCCGTGACCCAGTACTTC. Translation: CASSFDRGPVTQYF. The V gene is TRBV5-4, the J gene TRBJ2-5; the match to TRBD1 covers 7 bases. Per germline, CDR1 SGHNT and CDR2 YYREEE (reference sequence). This CDR3 comprises 14 residues. The V segment lost 2 bases and the J segment 7 bases; nucleotides outside the gene matches: 8.

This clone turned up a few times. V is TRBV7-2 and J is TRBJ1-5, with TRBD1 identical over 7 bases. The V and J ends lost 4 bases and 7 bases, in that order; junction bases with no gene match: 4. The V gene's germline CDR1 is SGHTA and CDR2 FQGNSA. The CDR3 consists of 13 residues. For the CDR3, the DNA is TGTGCCAGCAGCTCCCGACAGGGACAGCCCCAGCATTTT. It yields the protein CASSSRQGQPQHF. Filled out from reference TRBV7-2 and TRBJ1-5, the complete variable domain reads GAGVSQSPSNKVTEKGKDVELRCDPISGHTALYWYRQSLGQGLEFLIYFQGNSAPDKSGLPSDRFSAERTGGSVSTLTIQRTQQEDSAVYLCASSSRQGQPQHFGDGTRLSIL.

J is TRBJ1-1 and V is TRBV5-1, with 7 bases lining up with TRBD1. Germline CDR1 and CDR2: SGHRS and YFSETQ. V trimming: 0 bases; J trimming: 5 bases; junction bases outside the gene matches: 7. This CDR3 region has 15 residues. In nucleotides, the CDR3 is TGCGCCAGCAGCTTGGGGTATCCACAGGGGACTGAAGCTTTCTTT. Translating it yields CASSLGYPQGTEAFF.

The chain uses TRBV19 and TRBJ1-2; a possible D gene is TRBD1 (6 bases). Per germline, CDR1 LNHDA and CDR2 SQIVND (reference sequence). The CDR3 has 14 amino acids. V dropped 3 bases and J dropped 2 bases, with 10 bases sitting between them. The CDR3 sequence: CASSIWTENYGYTF. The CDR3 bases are TGTGCCAGTAGTATCTGGACAGAGAACTATGGCTACACCTTC.

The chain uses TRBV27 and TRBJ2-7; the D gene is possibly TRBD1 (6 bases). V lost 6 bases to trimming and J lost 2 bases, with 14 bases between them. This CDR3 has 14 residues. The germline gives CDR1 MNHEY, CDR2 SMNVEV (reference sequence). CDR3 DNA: TGTGCCAGCAGGCCGACAGGAACGACCTACGAGCAGTACTTC. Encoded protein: CASRPTGTTYEQYF.

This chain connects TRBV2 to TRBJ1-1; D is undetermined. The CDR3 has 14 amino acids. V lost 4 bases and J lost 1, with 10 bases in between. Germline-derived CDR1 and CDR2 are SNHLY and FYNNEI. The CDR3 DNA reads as TGTGCCAGCAGTGGCAATCGGGGGAACACTGAAGCTTTCTTT. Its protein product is CASSGNRGNTEAFF. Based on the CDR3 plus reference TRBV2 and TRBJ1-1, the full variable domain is EPEVTQTPSHQVTQMGQEVILRCVPISNHLYFYWYRQILGQKVEFLVSFYNNEISEKSEIFDDQFSVERPDGSNFTLKIRSTKLEDSAMYFCASSGNRGNTEAFFGQGTRLTVV.

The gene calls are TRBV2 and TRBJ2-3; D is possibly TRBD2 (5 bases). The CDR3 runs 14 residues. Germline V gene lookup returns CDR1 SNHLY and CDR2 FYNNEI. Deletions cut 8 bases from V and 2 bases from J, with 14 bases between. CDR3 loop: CASAAGLNTDTQYF. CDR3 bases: TGTGCCAGCGCTGCGGGCCTAAACACAGATACGCAGTATTTT.

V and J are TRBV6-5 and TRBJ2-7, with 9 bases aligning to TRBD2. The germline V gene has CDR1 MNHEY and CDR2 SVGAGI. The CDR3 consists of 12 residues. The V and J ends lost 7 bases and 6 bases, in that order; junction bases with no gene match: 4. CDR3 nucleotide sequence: TGTGCCAGCACGCGGGGGGGCCTCGAGCAGTACTTC. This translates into CASTRGGLEQYF.